One sample yielded the 11 T cell receptor beta chains listed below, sequenced in a study of CD8 T cells in ankylosing spondylitis. TCRdb reprocessed the 5' RACE reads with MiXCR, giving one entry per CDR3 protein. The sample records 350,000 to 450,000 distinct CDR3 sequences, roughly 20% being singletons. Sequenced material: blood, either unsorted or a sorted T cell fraction (not recorded which). The receptors were sampled from a male donor with ankylosing spondylitis or in good health (not recorded which).

In this sample, this clonotype turned up many times. This sequence joins TRBV27 and TRBJ1-2; 8 bases map to TRBD1. Germline values: CDR1 MNHEY, CDR2 SMNVEV (reference sequence). This CDR3 has 14 amino acids. V trimming: 5 bases; J trimming: 2 bases; junction bases outside the gene matches: 4. The CDR3 coding sequence is TGTGCCAGCAGTCCCACAGGGGGAAACTATGGCTACACCTTC. It specifies CASSPTGGNYGYTF.

The V and J genes are TRBV20-1 and TRBJ1-2; unclear D gene. Looked up from germline, CDR1 is DFQATT and CDR2 is SNEGSKA (reference sequence). With 2 bases removed from V and 6 bases from J, the gap between germline ends came to 13 bases. The CDR3 has 13 amino acids. CDR3 protein: CSARLWEPHGYTF. CDR3 nucleotide sequence: TGCAGTGCTAGACTCTGGGAACCCCATGGCTACACCTTC.

The sample holds a few counts of this clonotype. The chain links TRBV7-6 to TRBJ2-7; no clear D gene. V was shortened by 4 bases and J by 4 bases, with 11 bases between the two germline ends. The CDR3 is 13 residues long. Germline V gives CDR1 SGHVS, CDR2 FNYEAQ. The CDR3 loop is CASSYGSGYEQYF. The CDR3 DNA sequence: TGTGCCAGCAGCTACGGGTCTGGGTACGAGCAGTACTTC.

This clonotype has more than one count but fewer than ten. This chain connects TRBV6-1 to TRBJ2-5; 10 bases line up with TRBD2. In germline, CDR1 is MNHNS, CDR2 SASEGT. V was clipped by 5 bases and J by 5 bases; unmatched bases: 5. The CDR3 covers 14 residues. CDR3 DNA sequence: TGTGCCAGCAGTAGCGGGGGGGCCATGGAGACCCAGTACTTC. Residues: CASSSGGAMETQYF.

In this sample, this clonotype turned up a few times. The chain uses TRBV3-1 and TRBJ2-5; no reliable D call. The CDR3 spans 13 residues. With 4 bases removed from V and 4 bases from J, the gap between germline ends came to 10 bases. Germline CDR1 LGHDT, CDR2 YNNKEL (reference sequence). The DNA of the CDR3 is TGTGCCAGCAGCCCAGCTGGATCAGAGACCCAGTACTTC. Translation: CASSPAGSETQYF.

This chain joins TRBV4-1 and TRBJ2-1; 8 bases are shared with TRBD1. The CDR3 has 15 residues. The trim removed 8 bases at V and 4 bases at J, leaving 10 bases unmatched. The germline V gene has CDR1 MGHRA and CDR2 YSYEKL. CDR3 loop: CASSNRGAAYNEQFF. In DNA form, the CDR3 reads TGCGCCAGCTCCAACAGGGGGGCCGCGTACAATGAGCAGTTCTTC.

This chain joins TRBV20-1 and TRBJ2-3, with D unclear. The CDR3 has 14 residues. V was cut by 7 bases and J by 0 bases, with 14 bases left in between. Germline assignment: CDR1 DFQATT and CDR2 SNEGSKA (reference sequence). The CDR3 here is CSDSQYGSTDTQYF. For the CDR3, the DNA is TGCAGTGATAGCCAGTACGGGAGCACAGATACGCAGTATTTT.

The chain has TRBV9 and TRBJ2-2; D possibly corresponds to TRBD2 (6 bases). V was cut by 5 bases and J by 5 bases, with 13 bases left in between. CDR1 and CDR2 (germline): SGDLS, YYNGEE. The CDR3 length is 14 residues. The CDR3 spells CASSPWAGTGELFF. Written as DNA, the CDR3 is TGTGCCAGCAGTCCTTGGGCGGGAACCGGGGAGCTGTTTTTT.

This clonotype was detected many times. This chain links TRBV9 with TRBJ1-1; the D gene is possibly TRBD1 (5 bases). CDR1 SGDLS and CDR2 YYNGEE come from the germline V gene. V lost 1 base, J lost 1 base, and 8 bases lay in between. The CDR3 loop spans 14 amino acids. In nucleotides, the CDR3 is TGTGCCAGCAGCGTAACTGGGGGGAACACTGAAGCTTTCTTT. Its protein product is CASSVTGGNTEAFF.

V and J are TRBV11-2 and TRBJ2-3, with D uncertain. Germline V gene lookup returns CDR1 SGHAT and CDR2 FQNNGV. This CDR3 is built from 13 residues. V shed 5 bases and J shed 6 bases, with 12 bases lying between them. CDR3 nucleotides: TGTGCCAGCAGCGGGCCGACATTCGATACGCAGTATTTT. Residues: CASSGPTFDTQYF.

This clonotype was recorded only once. The chain carries TRBV9 and TRBJ2-1; TRBD2 aligns across 8 bases. The J segment lost 3 bases and the V segment lost 2 bases, leaving 1 base of the junction unmatched. Germline lookup yields CDR1 SGDLS and CDR2 YYNGEE. The CDR3 is made up of 14 amino acids. Here the CDR3 DNA reads TGTGCCAGCAGCGTTAGCGGGGACTACAATGAGCAGTTCTTC. This gives the protein CASSVSGDYNEQFF.